The table lists the clone carrying this T cell receptor (beta chain) with a count of one. This entry is derived from a study of glioma-infiltrating T cells. Looking at the study overall: Low-grade gliomas were grade II; glioblastomas were grade IV at initial diagnosis.

Using RNA template, CDR3s of TCR alpha and beta were amplified with iRepertoire arm-PCR. TCRdb ran MiXCR on the multiplex PCR reads and lists one entry per CDR3 protein. The sample records more than 300,000 distinct CDR3 sequences, more than 35% being singletons. The CDR3 length is 12 residues. Trimming shortened V by 4 bases and J by 5 bases, and 8 bases separated the two germline ends. Germline V gene data show CDR1 as KGHDR and CDR2 as SFDVKD. The sequencing sample was made of glioma tissue, nonneoplastic brain tissue, or PBMCs (not recorded which). This rearrangement joins TRBV24-1 to TRBJ2-7; D is unclear. This receptor was taken from a human donor with low-grade glioma or glioblastoma, undergoing nonglioma brain surgery, or in good health (not recorded which). Written as DNA, the CDR3 is TGTGCCACCAGTGACTCAGGTGACGAGCAGTACTTC. The encoded protein is CATSDSGDEQYF.